This T cell receptor (beta chain) was sequenced during a study of identical twins. TCRdb independently ran MiXCR on the 5' RACE reads; one entry per CDR3 protein. Among 450,000 to 600,000 distinct CDR3 sequences listed, about 20% were seen once. Trimming took off 3 bases at V and 2 bases at J, with 10 bases between the two ends. The CDR3 has 14 residues. This clonotype was detected only a few times. This same sample was also part of a study on yellow fever vaccine responses in identical twins.

The receptor was derived from a woman under 30 in good health. The sample consisted of CD4+ T cells sorted from blood. V usage is TRBV12-3 or TRBV12-4 and J usage is TRBJ2-5; D may be TRBD1 or TRBD2 (6 bases each). For the CDR3, the DNA is TGTGCCAGCAGTTTGCGGGACACACAAGAGACCCAGTACTTC. This codes for CASSLRDTQETQYF.